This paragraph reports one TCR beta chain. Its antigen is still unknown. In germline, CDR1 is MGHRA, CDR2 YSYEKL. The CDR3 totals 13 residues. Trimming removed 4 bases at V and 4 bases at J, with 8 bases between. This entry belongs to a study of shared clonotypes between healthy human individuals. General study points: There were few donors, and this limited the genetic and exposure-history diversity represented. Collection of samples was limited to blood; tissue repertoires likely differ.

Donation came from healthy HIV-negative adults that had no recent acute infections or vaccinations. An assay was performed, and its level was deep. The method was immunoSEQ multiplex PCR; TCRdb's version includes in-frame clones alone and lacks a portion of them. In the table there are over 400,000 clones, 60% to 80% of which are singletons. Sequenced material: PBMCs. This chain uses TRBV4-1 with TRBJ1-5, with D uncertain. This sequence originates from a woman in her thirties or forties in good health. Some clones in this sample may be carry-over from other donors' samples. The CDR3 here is CASSLLENQPQHF. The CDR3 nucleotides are TGCGCCAGCAGCCTGCTAGAAAATCAGCCCCAGCATTTT.